These 4 T cell receptor beta chains came from one sample sequenced in a study of T cells after yellow fever vaccination. Via MiXCR, TCRdb re-called the 5' RACE reads, giving one row per CDR3 protein. The repertoire consists of about 550,000 distinct CDR3 sequences, with 15% to 20% occurring once and the leading ten covering roughly an eighth. The sequencing here drew on PBMCs, taken 15 days after the yellow fever booster vaccination. These TCRs come from a man aged 25-45 years who received the YFV17D yellow fever vaccine.

The V and J genes are TRBV16 and TRBJ2-1; D remains ambiguous. The V end lost 2 bases, the J end lost 8 bases, and 7 bases lay between the germline ends. The CDR3 contains 12 residues. Germline V CDR1 and CDR2: KGHSY, FQNENV. CDR3 residues: CASSQGKHEQFF. CDR3 bases: TGTGCCAGCAGCCAAGGTAAACATGAGCAGTTCTTC. The full variable domain, in which reference TRBV16 and TRBJ2-1 provide the parts outside the CDR3, is GEEVAQTPKHLVRGEGQKAKLYCAPIKGHSYVFWYQQVLKNEFKFLISFQNENVFDETGMPKERFSAKCLPNSPCSLEIQATKLEDSAVYFCASSQGKHEQFFGPGTRLTVL.

The chain combines TRBV5-8 with TRBJ2-3; D perhaps matches TRBD2 (5 bases). The V gene's germline CDR1 is SGHTS and CDR2 YDEGEE. Trimming took 4 bases from V and 5 from J, leaving 11 bases between them. The length of the CDR3 is 13 residues. The CDR3 reads CASSRAVLDTQYF. As DNA, the CDR3 is TGTGCCAGCAGCCGAGCGGTACTAGATACGCAGTATTTT.

The CDR3 bases are TGTGCCAGCAGCCCAAGTGTGTGGCTAGATAACAATGAGCAGTTCTTC. This gives the protein CASSPSVWLDNNEQFF. This chain connects TRBV3-1 to TRBJ2-1; D is unresolved. The CDR3 extends over 16 amino acids. From germline, CDR1 is LGHDT and CDR2 YNNKEL (reference sequence). With 4 bases removed from V and 5 bases from J, the gap between germline ends came to 18 bases.

The chain is built from TRBV7-9 and TRBJ2-2; 7 positions match TRBD2. Germline V gives CDR1 SEHNR, CDR2 FQNEAQ (reference sequence). The CDR3 loop spans 15 amino acids. V shed 3 bases and J 3 bases; nucleotides not matched to a gene: 4. In DNA, the CDR3 is TGTGCCAGCAGCTTCAGCGGGAAGGACACCGGGGAGCTGTTTTTT. It translates to CASSFSGKDTGELFF. Based on the CDR3 plus reference TRBV7-9 and TRBJ2-2, the full variable domain is DTGVSQNPRHKITKRGQNVTFRCDPISEHNRLYWYRQTLGQGPEFLTYFQNEAQLEKSRLLSDRFSAERPKGSFSTLEIQRTEQGDSAMYLCASSFSGKDTGELFFGEGSRLTVL.